This TCR beta chain derives from a study of technical replicates of blood from a handful of donors. Clones were sequenced by immunoSEQ multiplex PCR, and TCRdb holds only the in-frame ones, with some missing. The repertoire holds 65,000 to 80,000 clones, roughly 96% seen once, with about 0.3% in the top ten. Specimen: T cells isolated from PBMCs. The source of this sequence is a human donor in good health.

CDR3 in DNA: TGTGCCAGCAGCTCCCCTGACAGGGTCCACGAGCAGTACTTC. Residues: CASSSPDRVHEQYF. This sequence joins TRBV6-6 and TRBJ2-7; TRBD1 agrees at 7 bases. Germline-derived CDR1 and CDR2 are MNHNY and SVGAGI (reference sequence). This CDR3 has 14 residues. V dropped 6 bases and J dropped 5; count of bases not matched to a gene: 10.